A single sample is the source of the 29 T cell receptor beta chains below, sequenced in a study of T cell repertoires in cytomegalovirus infection. TCRdb reprocessed the reads with MiXCR, giving one entry per CDR3 protein. The sample lists over 450,000 distinct CDR3 sequences, about 10% occurring once. The sequencing sample was made of PBMCs. The receptors here all came from a human donor in good health (CMV status not recorded). Some clones in this sample may be carry-over from other donors' samples.

J is TRBJ2-3 and V is TRBV3-1; 10 bases line up with TRBD2. The germline CDR1 and CDR2 sequences are LGHDT and YNNKEL (reference sequence). V was clipped by 2 bases and J by 2 bases; unmatched bases: 10. The CDR3 extends over 18 amino acids. The CDR3 loop reads CASSQSTSGVLSTDTQYF. For the CDR3, the DNA is TGTGCCAGCAGCCAAAGTACTAGCGGGGTCCTCTCCACAGATACGCAGTATTTT.

This clonotype was seen a handful of times. The chain employs TRBV5-1 and TRBJ2-2; 8 nucleotides align to TRBD1. This CDR3 has 14 amino acids. Germline lookup yields CDR1 SGHRS and CDR2 YFSETQ. J lost 8 bases, V lost 4 bases, and 7 bases had no gene match. The CDR3 sequence: CASSTQGARGELFF. In DNA form, the CDR3 reads TGCGCCAGCAGCACCCAGGGGGCCAGAGGGGAGCTGTTTTTT.

This clonotype was seen many times. The chain recombines TRBV10-3 with TRBJ2-3; D is possibly TRBD2 (5 bases). V dropped 6 bases and J dropped 9 bases, with 16 bases sitting between them. CDR3 length: 13 amino acids. The germline V gene encodes CDR1 ENHRY and CDR2 SYGVKD. The CDR3 DNA sequence: TGTGCCATCAGCCTCGACCCTCGCGGGACGCAGTATTTT. The encoded protein is CAISLDPRGTQYF.

The chain employs TRBV7-6 and TRBJ1-4; TRBD1 matches 7 bases. Germline values: CDR1 SGHVS, CDR2 FNYEAQ. The CDR3 has 15 residues. V lost 5 bases and J lost 4; bases outside the gene matches: 7. CDR3 sequence reads: CASSPDRVYNEKLFF. CDR3 nucleotide sequence: TGTGCCAGCAGCCCCGACAGGGTTTATAATGAAAAACTGTTTTTT.

The chain links TRBV18 to TRBJ2-5; D remains unclear. Trimming took off 2 bases at V and 5 bases at J, with 12 bases between the two ends. CDR3 length: 14 residues. Germline assignment: CDR1 KGHSH and CDR2 LQKENI. The CDR3 sequence: CASSPKRNEETQYF. CDR3 bases: TGTGCCAGCTCACCAAAAAGGAATGAGGAGACCCAGTACTTC.

This clonotype has only a few counts. CDR3 coding DNA: TGCAGTGCTAGAGATCCCGGGTTGAGCACTGAAGCTTTCTTT. It is translated as CSARDPGLSTEAFF. This chain links TRBV20-1 with TRBJ1-1; D gene uncertain. V lost 0 bases and J lost 4, with 12 bases in between. The CDR3 is 14 amino acids. Germline V gene sequence: CDR1 DFQATT, CDR2 SNEGSKA (reference sequence).

This clonotype was detected ten times or more. The J gene is TRBJ1-1, the V gene TRBV7-9; the match to TRBD1 covers 11 bases. Germline CDR1 is SEHNR and CDR2 is FQNEAQ (reference sequence). The CDR3 totals 15 residues. J gave up 3 bases and V 4 bases, and 4 bases lay outside the gene matches. The CDR3 reads CASSSRDRGDTEAFF. CDR3 in DNA: TGTGCCAGCAGCTCCCGGGACAGGGGGGACACTGAAGCTTTCTTT. Combining the CDR3 with reference TRBV7-9 and TRBJ1-1 gives the whole variable domain DTGVSQNPRHKITKRGQNVTFRCDPISEHNRLYWYRQTLGQGPEFLTYFQNEAQLEKSRLLSDRFSAERPKGSFSTLEIQRTEQGDSAMYLCASSSRDRGDTEAFFGQGTRLTVV.

There are many counts of this clonotype. The chain joins TRBV7-8 to TRBJ2-2; TRBD2 matches 7 bases. Germline CDR1 is SGHVS and CDR2 is FQNEAQ. This CDR3 spans 15 amino acids. V trimming: 3 bases; J trimming: 9 bases; junction bases outside the gene matches: 10. The CDR3 DNA is TGTGCCAGCAGCTTGGGGGGAGGGCCCGCCCGGGAGCTGTTTTTT. Protein: CASSLGGGPARELFF.

The table lists this clonotype with a few counts. The gene calls are TRBV20-1 and TRBJ2-5, with D hard to call. CDR1 is DFQATT, CDR2 SNEGSKA, per germline (reference sequence). V lost 5 bases, J lost 3 bases, and 1 base lay in between. This CDR3 is 9 amino acids long. CDR3 DNA sequence: TGCAGTGCTGAAGAGACCCAGTACTTC. It encodes CSAEETQYF.

At least ten counts were recorded for this clonotype. This rearrangement joins TRBV5-6 to TRBJ1-1, with 8 bases fitting TRBD1. The CDR3 loop spans 17 amino acids. CDR1 SGHDT and CDR2 YYEEEE come from the germline V gene. The junction had 8 bases not matched to a gene; V was cut back by 1 base and J by 0 bases. CDR3 sequence: CASSLSPGTGLNTEAFF. The DNA of the CDR3 is TGTGCCAGCAGCTTGAGTCCCGGGACAGGATTGAACACTGAAGCTTTCTTT. Based on the CDR3 plus reference TRBV5-6 and TRBJ1-1, the full variable domain is DAGVTQSPTHLIKTRGQQVTLRCSPKSGHDTVSWYQQALGQGPQFIFQYYEEEERQRGNFPDRFSGHQFPNYSSELNVNALLLGDSALYLCASSLSPGTGLNTEAFFGQGTRLTVV.

The chain is built from TRBV2 and TRBJ1-1; TRBD1 matches 9 bases. The CDR3 consists of 19 residues. Germline loops: CDR1 SNHLY, CDR2 FYNNEI. J gave up 1 base and V 2 bases, and 14 bases lay outside the gene matches. CDR3 nucleotide sequence: TGTGCCAGCAGTGAATTGGGACAGGGTCTGGTTTCGACGAACACTGAAGCTTTCTTT. It encodes CASSELGQGLVSTNTEAFF. Using reference TRBV2 and TRBJ1-1 for the parts outside the CDR3, the full variable domain is EPEVTQTPSHQVTQMGQEVILRCVPISNHLYFYWYRQILGQKVEFLVSFYNNEISEKSEIFDDQFSVERPDGSNFTLKIRSTKLEDSAMYFCASSELGQGLVSTNTEAFFGQGTRLTVV.

This clonotype was detected many times. The J gene is TRBJ1-1, the V gene TRBV15; D is unresolved. V lost 1 base and J lost 6, with 12 bases in between. This CDR3 region has 14 residues. Germline values: CDR1 LNHNV, CDR2 YYDKDF (reference sequence). DNA for the CDR3: TGTGCCACCAGCAGAGTCAAGGCAGCCCCTGAAGCTTTCTTT. Its protein product is CATSRVKAAPEAFF.

This clonotype was seen ten or more times. The V gene is TRBV7-6, the J gene TRBJ1-2; 8 bases are a match to TRBD1. The CDR3 spans 13 residues. With 5 bases clipped from V and 6 bases from J, the junction kept 5 bases outside the gene matches. Germline lookup yields CDR1 SGHVS and CDR2 FNYEAQ. CDR3 amino acids: CASSQQTGDGYTF. Here the CDR3 DNA reads TGTGCCAGCAGCCAACAGACAGGGGATGGCTACACCTTC.

This clonotype was counted ten times or more. The chain employs TRBV7-9 and TRBJ1-1; no clear D. The germline CDR1 and CDR2 sequences are SEHNR and FQNEAQ (reference sequence). This CDR3 comprises 15 residues. V lost 8 bases and J lost 4, with 20 bases in between. CDR3 DNA sequence: TGTGCCAGCCTTGTCGGAGGGAGAGGCGGCACTGAAGCTTTCTTT. It yields the protein CASLVGGRGGTEAFF. The full variable domain, its missing parts supplied by reference TRBV7-9 and TRBJ1-1, is DTGVSQNPRHKITKRGQNVTFRCDPISEHNRLYWYRQTLGQGPEFLTYFQNEAQLEKSRLLSDRFSAERPKGSFSTLEIQRTEQGDSAMYLCASLVGGRGGTEAFFGQGTRLTVV.

This clonotype was detected many times. The genes are TRBV20-1 and TRBJ2-1; 12 nucleotides line up with TRBD2. V shed 4 bases and J 7 bases; nucleotides not matched to a gene: 5. Germline V gives CDR1 DFQATT, CDR2 SNEGSKA (reference sequence). The CDR3 sequence is 14 residues long. The CDR3 region has the DNA TGCAGTGCTAAGGGTCTAGCGGGAGGGAATGAGCAGTTCTTC. This translates into CSAKGLAGGNEQFF.

This clonotype was counted many times. The gene calls are TRBV7-9 and TRBJ1-1; 7 bases match TRBD1. CDR1 and CDR2 (germline): SEHNR, FQNEAQ (reference sequence). Unmatched junction bases numbered 7, after V lost 5 bases and J lost 4 bases. The CDR3 covers 14 residues. CDR3 nucleotides: TGTGCCAGCAGCGCCTGGGACAGTCCCACTGAAGCTTTCTTT. Translated: CASSAWDSPTEAFF. Supplemented by reference TRBV7-9 and TRBJ1-1, the full variable domain reads DTGVSQNPRHKITKRGQNVTFRCDPISEHNRLYWYRQTLGQGPEFLTYFQNEAQLEKSRLLSDRFSAERPKGSFSTLEIQRTEQGDSAMYLCASSAWDSPTEAFFGQGTRLTVV.

On this clonotype itself: A much larger clone is a single base away; this may be a read error. The V and J genes are TRBV19 and TRBJ1-1; D is undetermined. Germline assignment: CDR1 LNHDA and CDR2 SQIVND (reference sequence). The CDR3 length is 12 residues. V was cut by 7 bases and J by 1 base, with 7 bases left in between. Written as DNA, the CDR3 is TGTGCCAGTACTTACACGAACACTGAAGCTTTCTTT. Its protein is CASTYTNTEAFF.

In this sample, this clonotype turned up a few times. V and J are TRBV15 and TRBJ2-3; 13 positions match TRBD2. Germline V gene lookup returns CDR1 LNHNV and CDR2 YYDKDF (reference sequence). This CDR3 spans 17 amino acids. J lost 1 base, V lost 4 bases, and 5 bases had no gene match. For the CDR3, the DNA is TGTGCCACCAGCAACGGGACTAGCGGGACAGGCACAGATACGCAGTATTTT. Translating it yields CATSNGTSGTGTDTQYF.

This clonotype was seen many times. V and J are TRBV7-6 and TRBJ2-7; 11 bases are a match to TRBD1. The CDR3 extends over 15 amino acids. Trimming cost V 5 bases and J 7 bases; bases outside gene matches: 10. From germline, CDR1 is SGHVS and CDR2 FNYEAQ. This chain's CDR3 is CASSRGTGGSWEQYF. The CDR3 DNA sequence: TGTGCCAGCAGCCGCGGGACAGGGGGTTCCTGGGAGCAGTACTTC. The full variable domain, its missing parts supplied by reference TRBV7-6 and TRBJ2-7, is GAGVSQSPRYKVTKRGQDVALRCDPISGHVSLYWYRQALGQGPEFLTYFNYEAQQDKSGLPNDRFSAERPEGSISTLTIQRTEQRDSAMYRCASSRGTGGSWEQYFGPGTRLTVT.

This clonotype was counted ten times or more. The rearrangement uses TRBV6-5 and TRBJ1-6, with no clear D. The germline V and J ends were trimmed by 0 bases and 16 bases, with 13 bases remaining between them. The CDR3 consists of 13 residues. Looked up from germline, CDR1 is MNHEY and CDR2 is SVGAGI. Written as DNA, the CDR3 is TGTGCCAGCAGTTACTCGAACTCCGGTCAACTCCACTTT. This codes for CASSYSNSGQLHF.

This clonotype has ten or more counts. The gene calls are TRBV7-2 and TRBJ2-7; 7 bases fit TRBD1. The CDR3 length is 15 residues. Per the germline V gene, CDR1 is SGHTA and CDR2 is FQGNSA. Unmatched junction bases numbered 11, after V lost 3 bases and J lost 6 bases. The CDR3 reads CASSLDRSTPIEQYF. The CDR3, as DNA: TGTGCCAGCAGCTTGGACAGGTCTACGCCCATCGAGCAGTACTTC.

This clonotype was seen repeatedly, ten times or more. This chain joins TRBV19 and TRBJ1-3; D is unresolved. Looked up from germline, CDR1 is LNHDA and CDR2 is SQIVND (reference sequence). This CDR3 is built from 15 residues. V lost 5 bases and J lost 4, with 15 bases in between. The CDR3 protein is CASSPLRAAGNTIYF. The CDR3 DNA sequence: TGTGCCAGTAGTCCCCTCCGCGCGGCGGGAAACACCATATATTTT. The variable domain in full, with the rest retrieved from reference TRBV19 and TRBJ1-3, is DGGITQSPKYLFRKEGQNVTLSCEQNLNHDAMYWYRQDPGQGLRLIYYSQIVNDFQKGDIAEGYSVSREKKESFPLTVTSAQKNPTAFYLCASSPLRAAGNTIYFGEGSWLTVV.

This clonotype was seen a handful of times. The V call is TRBV4-2, the J call TRBJ2-1; 7 bases map to TRBD2. Unmatched junction bases numbered 14, after V lost 0 bases and J lost 0 bases. This CDR3 has 20 amino acids. Per the germline V gene, CDR1 is LGHNA and CDR2 is YNFKEQ. The DNA for the CDR3 is TGTGCCAGCAGCCAAGATGGCGCTAGCGGTGGATTCCCCTCCTACAATGAGCAGTTCTTC. Its translation is CASSQDGASGGFPSYNEQFF.

In its sample, this clonotype was seen many times. The chain links TRBV3-1 to TRBJ2-1; 10 bases line up with TRBD1. V was clipped by 6 bases and J by 1 base; unmatched bases: 3. The germline V gene encodes CDR1 LGHDT and CDR2 YNNKEL (reference sequence). The CDR3 extends over 15 amino acids. This CDR3 reads CASSQDRGSYNEQFF. The CDR3 nucleotides are TGTGCCAGCAGTCAGGACAGGGGGTCCTACAATGAGCAGTTCTTC.

This clonotype was counted many times. The CDR3 reads CASSLESRQQFF. The CDR3 DNA sequence: TGCGCCAGCAGCTTGGAGTCCCGTCAGCAGTTCTTC. The chain carries TRBV5-1 and TRBJ2-1; unclear D gene. This CDR3 contains 12 residues. Per germline, CDR1 SGHRS and CDR2 YFSETQ. The V and J ends lost 0 bases and 11 bases respectively, with 9 bases between them.

At least ten counts were recorded for this clonotype. The V and J genes are TRBV19 and TRBJ2-7; 11 nucleotides match TRBD1. Germline assignment: CDR1 LNHDA and CDR2 SQIVND (reference sequence). Losses at the gene ends were 6 bases for V and 6 bases for J; bases not matched to a gene: 10. The CDR3 totals 15 residues. Here the CDR3 DNA reads TGTGCCAGTAGCCCAACCGGGACAGGGGGGATCGAGCAGTACTTC. It translates to CASSPTGTGGIEQYF.

V and J are TRBV28 and TRBJ2-2; D is uncertain. The CDR3 totals 14 residues. Trimming cost V 6 bases and J 3 bases, with 11 bases left between them. CDR1 is MDHEN and CDR2 is SYDVKM in the germline V gene. The CDR3 DNA follows: TGTGCCAGCAGCCAAGGCTCTGACACCGGGGAGCTGTTTTTT. Translated: CASSQGSDTGELFF.

This clonotype was observed a handful of times. The chain is built from TRBV15 and TRBJ2-7; unclear D gene. The CDR3 length is 15 residues. Per germline, CDR1 LNHNV and CDR2 YYDKDF (reference sequence). The V end lost 0 bases, the J end lost 7 bases, and 16 bases lay between the germline ends. The CDR3: CATSRDLGPRGEQYF. The CDR3 DNA reads TGTGCCACCAGCAGAGACCTCGGGCCCAGAGGAGAGCAGTACTTC. Variable domain in full (rest from reference TRBV15 and TRBJ2-7): DAMVIQNPRYQVTQFGKPVTLSCSQTLNHNVMYWYQQKSSQAPKLLFHYYDKDFNNEADTPDNFQSRRPNTSFCFLDIRSPGLGDTAMYLCATSRDLGPRGEQYFGPGTRLTVT.

The chain links TRBV19 to TRBJ2-1; D call uncertain. The CDR3 length is 15 residues. CDR1 is LNHDA, CDR2 SQIVND, per germline (reference sequence). V was shortened by 5 bases and J by 2 bases, with 13 bases between the two germline ends. CDR3 sequence reads: CASSAELGTYNEQFF. CDR3 coding DNA: TGTGCCAGTAGTGCTGAGCTAGGTACCTACAATGAGCAGTTCTTC.